This TCR beta chain appears in the sequencing data of a study of PD-1 blockade in mismatch repair-deficient tumors. Generated by immunoSEQ multiplex PCR, the TCRdb table keeps only in-frame clones and is missing some. Among around 120,000 clones listed, roughly 90% were seen once. Every patient had mismatch repair deficiency by PCR or immunohistochemistry. A remark on this clone: Its matching antigen is unknown.

Whole-study findings and limits: Tumor-resident clones, often undetectable pretreatment in blood, expanded then contracted after pembrolizumab.

The origin of this receptor is an adult with mismatch repair-deficient cancer. This sample comprised peripheral blood, obtained 72 weeks after starting pembrolizumab.

The CDR3 loop reads CATSWGGEDEQFF. The DNA for the CDR3 is TGTGCCACCTCCTGGGGAGGAGAAGATGAGCAGTTCTTC. The J gene is TRBJ2-1, the V gene TRBV6-5, with D tentatively TRBD2 (6 bases). Trimming took 10 bases from V and 8 from J, leaving 18 bases between them. Germline V CDR1 and CDR2: MNHEY, SVGAGI. The CDR3 sequence is 13 residues long.